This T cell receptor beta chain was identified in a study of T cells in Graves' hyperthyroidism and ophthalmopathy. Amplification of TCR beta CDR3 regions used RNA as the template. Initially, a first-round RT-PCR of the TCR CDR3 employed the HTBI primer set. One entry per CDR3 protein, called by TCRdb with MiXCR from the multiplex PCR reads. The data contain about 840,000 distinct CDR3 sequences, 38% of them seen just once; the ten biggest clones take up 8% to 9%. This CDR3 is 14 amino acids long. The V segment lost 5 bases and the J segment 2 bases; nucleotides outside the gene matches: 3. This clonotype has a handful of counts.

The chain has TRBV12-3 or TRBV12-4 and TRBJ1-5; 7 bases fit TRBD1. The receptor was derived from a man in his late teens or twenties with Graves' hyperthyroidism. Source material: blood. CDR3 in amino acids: CASSGTAGNQPQHF. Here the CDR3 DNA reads TGTGCCAGCAGTGGGACAGCGGGCAATCAGCCCCAGCATTTT.